Described below is a single T cell receptor beta chain sequence and its context. Its specificity is not known. TCRdb called the RT-PCR reads again in MiXCR, with one record for every CDR3 protein. The sample shows more than 700,000 distinct CDR3 sequences, 21% of them seen only once. The data were taken from a study of response to subunit inactivated influenza vaccine. The CDR3 contains 17 residues. CDR1 is ENHRY, CDR2 SYGVKD, per germline. With V trimmed by 6 bases and J by 3 bases, 7 bases remained unmatched. Study-level results: The authors suggested that every seasonal influenza vaccination recruits few new T cells.

The sample consisted of PBMCs from blood, taken 5 to 6 days after vaccination. V and J are TRBV10-3 and TRBJ2-3; TRBD2 matches 15 bases. The TCR sequence derives from a man aged 50-59 years who received an inactivated influenza vaccine. In DNA, the CDR3 is TGTGCCATCAGGGGACTAGCGGGGGGTGCGGGGACAGATACGCAGTATTTT. Translating it yields CAIRGLAGGAGTDTQYF.